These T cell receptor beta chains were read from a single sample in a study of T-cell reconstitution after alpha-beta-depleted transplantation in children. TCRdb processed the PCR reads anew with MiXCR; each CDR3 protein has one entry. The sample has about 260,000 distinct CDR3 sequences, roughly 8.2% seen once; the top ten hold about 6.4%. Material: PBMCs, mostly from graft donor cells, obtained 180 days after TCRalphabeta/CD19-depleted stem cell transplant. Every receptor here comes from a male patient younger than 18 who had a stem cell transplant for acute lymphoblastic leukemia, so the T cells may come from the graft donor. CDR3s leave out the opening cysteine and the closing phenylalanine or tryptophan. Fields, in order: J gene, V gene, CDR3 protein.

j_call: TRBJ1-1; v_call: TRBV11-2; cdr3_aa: ASSPNMNTEAF
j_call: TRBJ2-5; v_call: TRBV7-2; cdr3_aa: ASSLVQGLLKETQY
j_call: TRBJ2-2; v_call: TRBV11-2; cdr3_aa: ASSKRLAGYTGELF
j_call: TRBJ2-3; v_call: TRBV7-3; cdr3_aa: ASSLKPHTGASTDTQY
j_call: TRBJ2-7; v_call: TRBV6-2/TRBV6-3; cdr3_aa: ASSWGHSYEQY
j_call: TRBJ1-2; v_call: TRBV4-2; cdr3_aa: ASSQLLTGHQNDYT
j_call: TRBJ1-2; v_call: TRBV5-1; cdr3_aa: ASSLATHGYGYT
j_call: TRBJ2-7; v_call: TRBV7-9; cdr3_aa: ASSLQEYEQY
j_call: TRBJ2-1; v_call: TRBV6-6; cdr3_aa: ASSPGSPGEQF
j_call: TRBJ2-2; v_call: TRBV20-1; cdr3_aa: SARGGKLSGELF
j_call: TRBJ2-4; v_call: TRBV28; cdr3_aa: ASLEGAAAKNIQY